This T cell receptor (beta chain) was profiled in a study of human CD8 memory T cell subsets. Findings and limits, study-wide: The stem-like memory T cell repertoire shared very little with the precursor exhausted T cell repertoire. Stem-like memory and precursor exhausted T cells had similarly high diversity, unlike effector memory cells. In stem-like memory T cells, Chao1 estimates suggested more diversity than in precursor exhausted T cells.

Libraries targeted TCR beta using 5' RACE with UMIs. As handled by the study authors: Each library (TCR beta) contained from approximately 3,000 up to about 18,000 functional CDR3 beta clonotypes. From the 5' RACE reads, TCRdb lists one entry per CDR3 protein and no DNA. The V and J calls come from TCRdb's annotation, not from the publication. The sample totals about 5,400 distinct CDR3 sequences; its top ten clones hold 36%. Remarks on this clonotype: Antigen: not known.

Germline V CDR1 and CDR2: LNHDA, SQIVND (reference sequence). The CDR3 extends over 11 amino acids. The clonotype was recovered from a human donor in good health. The sequencing sample was made of CD8+ effector memory T cells (TEM) sorted from PBMCs. As for subset: effector memory CD8 T cells, CCR7- CD45RO+ CD95+. The chain links TRBV19 to TRBJ2-2. CDR3 sequence reads: CASSVTGELFF.